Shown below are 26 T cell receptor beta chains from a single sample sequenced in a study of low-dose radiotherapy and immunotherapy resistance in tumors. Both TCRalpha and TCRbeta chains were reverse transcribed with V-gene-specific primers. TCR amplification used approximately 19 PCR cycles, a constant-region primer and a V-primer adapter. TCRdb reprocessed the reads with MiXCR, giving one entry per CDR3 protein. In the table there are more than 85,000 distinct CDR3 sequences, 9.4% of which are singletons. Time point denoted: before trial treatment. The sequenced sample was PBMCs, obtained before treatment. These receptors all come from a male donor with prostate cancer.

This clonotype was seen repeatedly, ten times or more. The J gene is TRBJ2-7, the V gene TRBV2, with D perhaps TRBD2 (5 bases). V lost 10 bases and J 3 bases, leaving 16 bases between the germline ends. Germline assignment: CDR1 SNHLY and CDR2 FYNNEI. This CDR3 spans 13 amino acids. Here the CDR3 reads CATRLEAHYEQYF. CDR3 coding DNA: TGTGCCACCCGGTTGGAGGCGCACTACGAGCAGTACTTC.

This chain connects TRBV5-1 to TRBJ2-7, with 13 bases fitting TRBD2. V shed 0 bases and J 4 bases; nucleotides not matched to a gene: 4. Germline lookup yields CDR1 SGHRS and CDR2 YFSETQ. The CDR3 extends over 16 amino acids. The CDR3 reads CASSLGTSGSWYEQYF. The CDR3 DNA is TGCGCCAGCAGCTTGGGGACTAGCGGGAGTTGGTACGAGCAGTACTTC.

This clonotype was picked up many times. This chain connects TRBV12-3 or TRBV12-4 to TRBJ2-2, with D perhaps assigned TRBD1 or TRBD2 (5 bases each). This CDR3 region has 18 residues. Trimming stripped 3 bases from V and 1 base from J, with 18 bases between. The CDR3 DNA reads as TGTGCCAGCAGTTTGCCGCGGTTGGGGACGGGGAACACCGGGGAGCTGTTTTTT. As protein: CASSLPRLGTGNTGELFF.

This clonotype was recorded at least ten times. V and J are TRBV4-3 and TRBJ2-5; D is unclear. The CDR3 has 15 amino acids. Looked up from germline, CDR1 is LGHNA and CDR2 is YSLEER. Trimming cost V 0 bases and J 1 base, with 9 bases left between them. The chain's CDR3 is CASSQDPLSQETQYF. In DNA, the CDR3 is TGCGCCAGCAGCCAAGACCCGCTGAGCCAAGAGACCCAGTACTTC.

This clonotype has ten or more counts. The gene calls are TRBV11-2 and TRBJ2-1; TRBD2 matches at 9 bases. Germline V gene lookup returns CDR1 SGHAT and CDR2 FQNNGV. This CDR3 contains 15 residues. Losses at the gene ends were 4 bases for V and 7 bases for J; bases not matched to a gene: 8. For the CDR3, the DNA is TGTGCCAGCAGCTATACGGGACTAGCCCGAAATGAGCAGTTCTTC. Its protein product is CASSYTGLARNEQFF.

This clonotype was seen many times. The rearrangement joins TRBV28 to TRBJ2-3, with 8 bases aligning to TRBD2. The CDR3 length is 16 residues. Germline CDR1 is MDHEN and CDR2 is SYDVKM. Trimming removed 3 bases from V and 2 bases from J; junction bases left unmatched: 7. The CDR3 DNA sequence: TGTGCCAGCAGTTTGAGCGGGGGCCTCCTCACAGATACGCAGTATTTT. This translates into CASSLSGGLLTDTQYF.

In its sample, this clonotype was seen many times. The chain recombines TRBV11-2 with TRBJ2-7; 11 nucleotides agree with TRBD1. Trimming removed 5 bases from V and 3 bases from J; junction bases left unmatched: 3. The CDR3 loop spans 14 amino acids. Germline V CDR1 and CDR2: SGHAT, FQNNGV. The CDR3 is CASSPGTGGYEQYF. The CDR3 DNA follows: TGTGCCAGCAGCCCAGGGACAGGGGGCTACGAGCAGTACTTC.

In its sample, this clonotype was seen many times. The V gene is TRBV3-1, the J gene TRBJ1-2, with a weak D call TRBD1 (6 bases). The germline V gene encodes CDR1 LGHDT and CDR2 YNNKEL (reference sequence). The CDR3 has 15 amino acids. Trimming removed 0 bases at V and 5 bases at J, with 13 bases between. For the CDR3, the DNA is TGTGCCAGCAGCCAAGATAGTCAGGGGAGGTATGGCTACACCTTC. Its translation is CASSQDSQGRYGYTF.

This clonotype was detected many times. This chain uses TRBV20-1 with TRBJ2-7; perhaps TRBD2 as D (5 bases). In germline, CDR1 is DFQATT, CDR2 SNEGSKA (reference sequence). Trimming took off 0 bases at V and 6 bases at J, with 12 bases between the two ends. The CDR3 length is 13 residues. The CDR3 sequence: CSAREPSRGEQYF. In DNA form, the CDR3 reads TGCAGTGCTAGAGAGCCGAGCCGGGGCGAGCAGTACTTC.

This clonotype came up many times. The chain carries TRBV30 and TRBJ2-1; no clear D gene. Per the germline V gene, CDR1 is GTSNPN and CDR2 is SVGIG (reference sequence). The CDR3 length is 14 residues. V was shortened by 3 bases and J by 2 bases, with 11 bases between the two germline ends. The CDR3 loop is CAWRDSSAYNEQFF. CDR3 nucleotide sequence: TGTGCCTGGAGGGATAGCAGCGCCTACAATGAGCAGTTCTTC.

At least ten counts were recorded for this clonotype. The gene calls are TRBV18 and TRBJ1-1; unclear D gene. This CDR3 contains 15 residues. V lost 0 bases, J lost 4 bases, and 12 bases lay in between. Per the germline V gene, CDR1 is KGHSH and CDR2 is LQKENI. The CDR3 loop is CASSPPLEGVTEAFF. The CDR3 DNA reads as TGTGCCAGCTCACCACCGTTGGAGGGTGTCACTGAAGCTTTCTTT.

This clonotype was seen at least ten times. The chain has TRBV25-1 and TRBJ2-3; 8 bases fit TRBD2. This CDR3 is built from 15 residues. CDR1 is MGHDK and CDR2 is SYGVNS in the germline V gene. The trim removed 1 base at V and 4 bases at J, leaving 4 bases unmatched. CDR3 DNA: TGTGCCAGCAGTGAATGGGGCGGGAGGTCAGATACGCAGTATTTT. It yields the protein CASSEWGGRSDTQYF.

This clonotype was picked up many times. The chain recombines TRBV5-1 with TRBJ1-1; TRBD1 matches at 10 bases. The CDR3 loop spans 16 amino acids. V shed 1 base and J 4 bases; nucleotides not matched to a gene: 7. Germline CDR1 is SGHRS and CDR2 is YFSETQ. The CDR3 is CASSLHTGQGSTEAFF. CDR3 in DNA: TGCGCCAGCAGCTTGCATACGGGACAGGGGAGCACTGAAGCTTTCTTT.

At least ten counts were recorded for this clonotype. CDR3 sequence (DNA): TGCGCCAGCAGCCAAGATTTTAGACAGGGGGCTTCCTACGAGCAGTACTTC. This codes for CASSQDFRQGASYEQYF. The V gene is TRBV4-1, the J gene TRBJ2-7; the match to TRBD1 covers 10 bases. The length of the CDR3 is 17 residues. The germline gives CDR1 MGHRA, CDR2 YSYEKL. V lost 0 bases, J lost 1 base, and 6 bases stayed unmatched.

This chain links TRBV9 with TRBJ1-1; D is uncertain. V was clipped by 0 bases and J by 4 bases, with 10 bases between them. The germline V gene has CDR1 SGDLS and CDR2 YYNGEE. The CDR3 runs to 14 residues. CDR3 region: CASSVDGIVTEAFF. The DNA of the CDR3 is TGTGCCAGCAGCGTAGATGGTATTGTCACTGAAGCTTTCTTT.

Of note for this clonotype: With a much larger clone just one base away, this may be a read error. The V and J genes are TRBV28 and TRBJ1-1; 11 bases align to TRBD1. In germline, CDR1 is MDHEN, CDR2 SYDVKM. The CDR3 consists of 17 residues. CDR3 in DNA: TGTGCCAGCAGTTCCTGGGCGGGGGGACAGGGGGACACTGAAGCTTACTTT. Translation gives CASSSWAGGQGDTEAYF.

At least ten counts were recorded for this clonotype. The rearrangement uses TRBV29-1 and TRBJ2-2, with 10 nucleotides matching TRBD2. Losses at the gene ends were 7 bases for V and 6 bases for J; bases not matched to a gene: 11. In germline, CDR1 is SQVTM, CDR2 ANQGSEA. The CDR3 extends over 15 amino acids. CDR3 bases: TGCAGCGCCCCACTGCCTAGCGGGAGTGCCGGGGAGCTGTTTTTT. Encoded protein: CSAPLPSGSAGELFF.

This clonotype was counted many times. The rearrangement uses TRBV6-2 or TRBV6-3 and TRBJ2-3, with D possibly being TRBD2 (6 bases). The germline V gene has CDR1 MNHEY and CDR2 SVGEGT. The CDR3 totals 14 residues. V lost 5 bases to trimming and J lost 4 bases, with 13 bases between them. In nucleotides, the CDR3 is TGTGCCAGCAGTAACCTAGCGACCTCAGATACGCAGTATTTT. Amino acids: CASSNLATSDTQYF.

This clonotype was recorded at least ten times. The CDR3 nucleotides are TGTGCCAGCAGCGGAAGACTAGCGGGGGACACAGATACGCAGTATTTT. It translates to CASSGRLAGDTDTQYF. V gene TRBV5-4 combines with J gene TRBJ2-3, with 12 bases that match TRBD2. CDR1 and CDR2 from the germline V gene are SGHNT and YYREEE (reference sequence). This CDR3 is 16 amino acids long. After removal of 4 bases from V and 2 bases from J, the junction contained 5 bases not matched to a gene.

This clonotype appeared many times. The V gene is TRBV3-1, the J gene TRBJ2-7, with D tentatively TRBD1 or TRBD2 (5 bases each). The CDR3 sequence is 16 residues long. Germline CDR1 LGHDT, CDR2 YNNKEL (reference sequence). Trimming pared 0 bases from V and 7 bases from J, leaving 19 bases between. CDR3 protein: CASSQDPGRAKVEQYF. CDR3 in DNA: TGTGCCAGCAGCCAAGACCCGGGACGAGCTAAAGTGGAGCAGTACTTC.

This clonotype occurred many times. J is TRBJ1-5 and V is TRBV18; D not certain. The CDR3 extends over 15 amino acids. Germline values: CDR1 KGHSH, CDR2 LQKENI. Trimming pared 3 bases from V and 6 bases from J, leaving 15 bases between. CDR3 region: CASSPRDMWGQPQHF. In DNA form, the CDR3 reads TGTGCCAGCTCACCCCGAGACATGTGGGGTCAGCCCCAGCATTTT.

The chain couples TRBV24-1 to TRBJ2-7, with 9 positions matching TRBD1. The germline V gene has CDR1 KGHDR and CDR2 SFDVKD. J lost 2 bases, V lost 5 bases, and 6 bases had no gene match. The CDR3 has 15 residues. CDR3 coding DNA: TGTGCCACCAGTGTACCGGGACAGGGAACCTACGAGCAGTACTTC. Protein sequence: CATSVPGQGTYEQYF.

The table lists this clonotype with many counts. For the CDR3, the DNA is TGTGCCAGCCGATCTAGCGGGACGAACACCGGGGAGCTGTTTTTT. It codes for CASRSSGTNTGELFF. The chain has TRBV9 and TRBJ2-2; TRBD2 aligns across 9 bases. This CDR3 spans 15 amino acids. The germline gives CDR1 SGDLS, CDR2 YYNGEE. The J segment lost 0 bases and the V segment lost 7 bases, leaving 4 bases of the junction unmatched.

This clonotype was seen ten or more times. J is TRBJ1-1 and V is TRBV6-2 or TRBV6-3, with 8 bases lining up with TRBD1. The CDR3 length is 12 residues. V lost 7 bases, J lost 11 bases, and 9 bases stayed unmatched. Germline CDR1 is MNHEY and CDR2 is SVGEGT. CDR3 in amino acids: CASNDDRGKAFF. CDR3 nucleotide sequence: TGTGCCAGCAACGACGACAGGGGAAAGGCTTTCTTT.

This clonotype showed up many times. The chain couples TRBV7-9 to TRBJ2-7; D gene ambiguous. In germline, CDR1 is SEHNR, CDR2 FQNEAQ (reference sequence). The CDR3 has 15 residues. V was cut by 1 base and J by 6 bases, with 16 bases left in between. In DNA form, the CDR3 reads TGTGCCAGCAGCTTAGACGATAGGCAAGGTCCCGAGCAGTACTTC. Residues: CASSLDDRQGPEQYF.

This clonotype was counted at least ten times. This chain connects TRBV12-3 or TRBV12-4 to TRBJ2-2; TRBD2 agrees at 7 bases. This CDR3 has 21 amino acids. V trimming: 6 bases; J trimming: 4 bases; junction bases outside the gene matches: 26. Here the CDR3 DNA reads TGTGCCAGCAGCCGACCCCCCGGATGGGAGGGCCTTATTGCCGGCACCGGGGAGCTGTTTTTT. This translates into CASSRPPGWEGLIAGTGELFF.